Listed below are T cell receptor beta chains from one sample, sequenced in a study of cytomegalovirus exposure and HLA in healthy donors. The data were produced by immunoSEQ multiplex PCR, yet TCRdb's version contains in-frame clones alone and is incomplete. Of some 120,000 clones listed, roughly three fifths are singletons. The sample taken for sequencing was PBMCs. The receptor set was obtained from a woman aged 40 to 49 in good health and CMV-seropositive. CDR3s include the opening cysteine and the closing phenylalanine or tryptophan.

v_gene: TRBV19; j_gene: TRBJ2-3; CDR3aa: CASSIRQGFADTQYF
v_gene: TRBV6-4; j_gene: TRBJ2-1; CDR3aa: CASSAATGSYNEQFF
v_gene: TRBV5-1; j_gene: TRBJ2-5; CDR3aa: CASSFELETQYF
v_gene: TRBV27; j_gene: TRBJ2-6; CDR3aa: CASSLGGANSGANVLTF
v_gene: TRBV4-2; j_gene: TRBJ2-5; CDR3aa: CASSQFWGSGAAGETQYF
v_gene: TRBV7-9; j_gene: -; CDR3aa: CASSSGTDYEQYF
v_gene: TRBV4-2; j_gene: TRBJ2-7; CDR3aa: CASSQGARGRAPYEQYF
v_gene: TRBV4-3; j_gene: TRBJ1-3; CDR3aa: CASSQVHRGLLTGNTIYF
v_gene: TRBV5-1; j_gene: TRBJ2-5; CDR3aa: CASSLRPGMSGETQYF
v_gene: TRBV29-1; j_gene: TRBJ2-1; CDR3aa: CSVANTYNEQFF
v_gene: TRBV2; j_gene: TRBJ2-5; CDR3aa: CASSEESVQETQYF
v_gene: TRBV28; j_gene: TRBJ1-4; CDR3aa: CASGQMVDEKLFF
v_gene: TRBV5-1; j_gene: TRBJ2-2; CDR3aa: CASSLDRVDTGELFF
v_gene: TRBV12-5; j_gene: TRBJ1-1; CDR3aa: CASGLKPNTEAFF
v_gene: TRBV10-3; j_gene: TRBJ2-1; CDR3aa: CAISGVGAVDTYNEQFF
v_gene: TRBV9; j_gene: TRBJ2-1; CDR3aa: CASSELQGFHEQFF
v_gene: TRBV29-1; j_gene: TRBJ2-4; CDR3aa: CSVGDTRAKNIQYF
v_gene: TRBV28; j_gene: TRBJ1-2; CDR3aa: CASSPGTGVGYTF
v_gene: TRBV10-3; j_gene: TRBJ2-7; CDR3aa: CAISESSGKTYEQYF
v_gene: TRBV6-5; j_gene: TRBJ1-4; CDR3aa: CASSLGAINEKLFF
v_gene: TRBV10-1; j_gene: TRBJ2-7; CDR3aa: CASSGFLQGAISSYEQYF
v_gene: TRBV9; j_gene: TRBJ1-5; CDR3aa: CASSPGGGGNQPQHF
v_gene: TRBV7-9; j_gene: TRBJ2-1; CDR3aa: CASTDIYNEQFF
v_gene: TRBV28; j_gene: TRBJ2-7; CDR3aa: CASSFHRDILGEQYF
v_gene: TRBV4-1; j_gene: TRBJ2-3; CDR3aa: CASSHLGLAGTTDTQYF
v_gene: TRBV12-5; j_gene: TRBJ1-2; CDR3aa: CASGEQGARGYTF
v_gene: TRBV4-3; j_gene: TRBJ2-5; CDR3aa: CASSPSPTSGRGGEETQYF
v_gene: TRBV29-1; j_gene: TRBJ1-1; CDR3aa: CSVVRGLNTEAFF
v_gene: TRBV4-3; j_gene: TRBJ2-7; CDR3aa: CASSHGTSGYEQYF
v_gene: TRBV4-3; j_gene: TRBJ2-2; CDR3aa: CASSPAGEINTGELFF
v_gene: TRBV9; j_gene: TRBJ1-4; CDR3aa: CASSVLGGSGKLFF
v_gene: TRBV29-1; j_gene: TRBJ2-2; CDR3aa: CSVESTSGPNTGELFF
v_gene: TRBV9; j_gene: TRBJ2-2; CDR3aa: CASSQAPGGTGYTGELFF
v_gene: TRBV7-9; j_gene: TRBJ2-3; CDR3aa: CASRQSSGSDTQYF
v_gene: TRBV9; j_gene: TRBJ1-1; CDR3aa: CASSVGDRSLNTEAFF
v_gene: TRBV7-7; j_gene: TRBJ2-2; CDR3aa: CASSLGSAGELFF
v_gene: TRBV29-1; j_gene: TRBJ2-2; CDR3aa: CSVGLVGLADTGELFF
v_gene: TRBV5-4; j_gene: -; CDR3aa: CASSLDSGRSYEQYF
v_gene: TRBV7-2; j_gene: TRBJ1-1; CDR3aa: CASSLPDIWDQKDTEAFF
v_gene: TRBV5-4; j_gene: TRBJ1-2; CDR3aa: CASSLEARGPNYGYTF
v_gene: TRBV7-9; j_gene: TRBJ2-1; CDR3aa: CASSNKERLAVHNEQFF
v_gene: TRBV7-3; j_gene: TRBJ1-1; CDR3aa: CASSLGSTEAFF
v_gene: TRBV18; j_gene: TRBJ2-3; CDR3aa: CASSPQGVGTDTQYF
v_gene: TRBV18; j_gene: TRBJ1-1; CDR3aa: CASSLKQGARNTEAFF
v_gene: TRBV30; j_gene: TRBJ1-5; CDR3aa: CAWSVGGAQPQHF
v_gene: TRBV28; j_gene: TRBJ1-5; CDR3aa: CASSLFTISNQPQHF
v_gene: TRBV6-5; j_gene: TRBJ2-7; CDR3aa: CASSYTRGRNEQYF
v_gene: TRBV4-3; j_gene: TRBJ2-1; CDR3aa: CASSQHYLAGFSYNEQFF
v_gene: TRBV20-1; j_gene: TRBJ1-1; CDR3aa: CSAAGQGEAFF
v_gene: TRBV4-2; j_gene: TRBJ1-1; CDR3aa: CASTRRADTEAFF
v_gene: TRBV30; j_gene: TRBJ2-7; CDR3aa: CAWGEKSRGSYEQYF
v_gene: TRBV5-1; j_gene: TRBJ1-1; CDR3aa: CASSLDRANFEAFF
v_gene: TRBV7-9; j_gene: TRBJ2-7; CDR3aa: CASSHTVGSRGGQYF